This section outlines one T cell receptor (beta chain) sequence together with its context. The target antigen is unknown. Researchers reported that TCR beta cDNA libraries carried unique molecular identifiers. TCRdb re-analysed the PCR reads in MiXCR, keeping a single row per CDR3 protein. The sample has around 710,000 distinct CDR3 sequences; more than 45% are singletons. The entry originates in a study of post-analysis software for immune sequencing data. The germline gives CDR1 GTSNPN, CDR2 SVGIG (reference sequence). This CDR3 is built from 12 residues. Trimming shortened V by 4 bases and J by 0 bases, and 7 bases separated the two germline ends. General study points: Four or five TRBV segments, TRBV5-6, TRBV5-1 and TRBV20-1 among them, were found more frequent in patients than controls.

Input material: blood. The gene calls are TRBV30 and TRBJ2-7; D unclear. This TCR was recovered from a girl between 10 and 17 years old with multiple sclerosis. The CDR3 region is CAWKRDSYEQYF. CDR3 coding DNA: TGTGCCTGGAAGAGAGACTCCTACGAGCAGTACTTC.